These 31 T cell receptor beta chains share one sample of origin, sequenced in a study of T cell repertoires in cytomegalovirus infection. TCRdb re-called the reads with MiXCR, one entry per CDR3 protein. Of under 850,000 distinct CDR3 sequences listed, roughly 36% are singletons. Sequencing was carried out using PBMCs. These TCRs come from a human donor in good health (CMV status not recorded). Some clones in this sample may be carry-over from other donors' samples.

Regarding this clonotype: At one of its ends the junction is not consistent with the germline gene, which may arise from a read error. V and J are TRBV4-1 and TRBJ2-7, with 8 bases identical to TRBD1. In germline, CDR1 is MGHRA, CDR2 YSYEKL. This CDR3 has 14 residues. DNA of the CDR3: TGTGCCAGCAGCCAGGACAGGGAGTCTTGCGAGCAGTACTTC. Translating gives CASSQDRESCEQYF.

This rearrangement joins TRBV5-1 to TRBJ1-3, with D unresolved. Germline V gene lookup returns CDR1 SGHRS and CDR2 YFSETQ. The V and J ends lost 0 bases and 0 bases respectively, with 13 bases between them. The CDR3 extends over 17 amino acids. CDR3 sequence: CASSLGIASPSGNTIYF. CDR3 nucleotide sequence: TGCGCCAGCAGCTTGGGGATTGCTTCGCCCTCTGGAAACACCATATATTTT. The variable domain in full, with the rest retrieved from reference TRBV5-1 and TRBJ1-3, is KAGVTQTPRYLIKTRGQQVTLSCSPISGHRSVSWYQQTPGQGLQFLFEYFSETQRNKGNFPGRFSGRQFSNSRSEMNVSTLELGDSALYLCASSLGIASPSGNTIYFGEGSWLTVV.

V gene TRBV12-3 or TRBV12-4 combines with J gene TRBJ2-1; 11 bases are shared with TRBD2. Trimming took 5 bases from V and 4 from J; bases not matched to a gene: 4. This CDR3 is 15 amino acids long. Here the CDR3 DNA reads TGTGCCAGCAGTCGACTAGCGGGGATTTACAATGAGCAGTTCTTC. Translating it yields CASSRLAGIYNEQFF.

This sequence joins TRBV4-1 and TRBJ2-6; D remains unclear. The length of the CDR3 is 15 residues. Deletions cut 4 bases from V and 1 base from J, with 8 bases between. In germline, CDR1 is MGHRA, CDR2 YSYEKL. The DNA of the CDR3 is TGCGCCAGCAGCCGCGCAAATTCTGGGGCCAACGTCCTGACTTTC. Amino acids: CASSRANSGANVLTF.

This clonotype was counted ten times or more. The chain links TRBV7-2 to TRBJ2-1; TRBD1 agrees at 7 bases. CDR1 and CDR2 (germline): SGHTA, FQGNSA. Trimming at V came to 0 bases and at J to 8 bases, leaving 7 bases not matched to a gene. The CDR3 totals 15 residues. CDR3 in DNA: TGTGCCAGCAGCTTAGCAGGGGGCTTAGTCTATGAGCAGTTCTTC. Protein product: CASSLAGGLVYEQFF. The whole variable domain, filled in from reference TRBV7-2 and TRBJ2-1, reads GAGVSQSPSNKVTEKGKDVELRCDPISGHTALYWYRQSLGQGLEFLIYFQGNSAPDKSGLPSDRFSAERTGGSVSTLTIQRTQQEDSAVYLCASSLAGGLVYEQFFGPGTRLTVL.

The rearrangement uses TRBV28 and TRBJ2-3; D unclear. The CDR3 has 13 amino acids. Germline V gene data show CDR1 as MDHEN and CDR2 as SYDVKM. Trimming removed 1 base at V and 8 bases at J, with 10 bases between. In nucleotides, the CDR3 is TGTGCCAGCAGTTTATTGGCACCCGGTACGCAGTATTTT. The encoded protein is CASSLLAPGTQYF.

The chain employs TRBV20-1 and TRBJ2-1, with D tentatively TRBD2 (5 bases). The V gene lost 6 bases and the J gene lost 4 bases, with 16 bases spanning the gap. Per germline, CDR1 DFQATT and CDR2 SNEGSKA (reference sequence). The CDR3 covers 14 residues. The CDR3 sequence: CSATPSRRYNEQFF. The CDR3 region has the DNA TGCAGTGCAACCCCTAGCAGGCGTTACAATGAGCAGTTCTTC.

There are many counts of this clonotype. The chain employs TRBV7-2 and TRBJ2-3; 10 bases map to TRBD2. The germline V gene has CDR1 SGHTA and CDR2 FQGNSA. This CDR3 contains 16 residues. V gave up 1 base and J gave up 1 base; unmatched junction bases: 2. The DNA of the CDR3 is TGTGCCAGCAGCTTAGTAGGGACTAGCGGCACAGATACGCAGTATTTT. The encoded protein is CASSLVGTSGTDTQYF.

This clonotype was seen a few times. This chain joins TRBV12-3 or TRBV12-4 and TRBJ1-2, with TRBD1 identical over 7 bases. The V gene end was trimmed by 4 bases and the J gene end by 2 bases; junction bases not matched to a gene: 4. The CDR3 runs 14 residues. The CDR3 sequence is CASSYSTGNYGYTF. The CDR3 nucleotides are TGTGCCAGCAGTTATTCGACAGGGAACTATGGCTACACCTTC.

This rearrangement joins TRBV28 to TRBJ1-1; D unresolved. The germline V gene has CDR1 MDHEN and CDR2 SYDVKM. V lost 8 bases to trimming and J lost 0 bases, with 7 bases between them. The CDR3 runs to 12 residues. In DNA, the CDR3 is TGTGCCAGCGCACCCTTGAACACTGAAGCTTTCTTT. Its protein product is CASAPLNTEAFF. The whole variable domain, filled in from reference TRBV28 and TRBJ1-1, reads DVKVTQSSRYLVKRTGEKVFLECVQDMDHENMFWYRQDPGLGLRLIYFSYDVKMKEKGDIPEGYSVSREKKERFSLILESASTNQTSMYLCASAPLNTEAFFGQGTRLTVV.

The V call is TRBV24-1, the J call TRBJ2-7; 10 bases map to TRBD2. Unmatched junction bases numbered 2, after V lost 4 bases and J lost 0 bases. Per germline, CDR1 KGHDR and CDR2 SFDVKD. The length of the CDR3 is 15 residues. Written as DNA, the CDR3 is TGTGCCACCAGTGAAGCTAGCGGGGGCTCCTACGAGCAGTACTTC. Protein product: CATSEASGGSYEQYF.

This clonotype was detected only a few times. DNA of the CDR3: TGTGCCAGCAGTTTAAGGGAAGCAGGCTTCAATCAGCCCCAGCATTTT. Translated, it gives CASSLREAGFNQPQHF. The genes are TRBV12-3 or TRBV12-4 and TRBJ1-5, with unresolved D. Deletions cut 2 bases from V and 3 bases from J, with 14 bases between. This CDR3 has 16 amino acids.

This clonotype was found a few times. The CDR3 loop reads CASSELTPPSSGILNEQFF. In nucleotides, the CDR3 is TGTGCCAGCAGTGAATTGACTCCCCCTTCTAGCGGGATTTTGAATGAGCAGTTCTTC. The chain carries TRBV25-1 and TRBJ2-1; 9 nucleotides match TRBD2. Germline-derived CDR1 and CDR2 are MGHDK and SYGVNS. The V gene end was trimmed by 1 base and the J gene end by 7 bases; junction bases not matched to a gene: 17. The CDR3 loop spans 19 amino acids.

The sample holds a few counts of this clonotype. The V call is TRBV20-1, the J call TRBJ1-4, with 9 nucleotides matching TRBD1. In germline, CDR1 is DFQATT, CDR2 SNEGSKA (reference sequence). The CDR3 consists of 15 residues. The junction had 5 bases not matched to a gene; V was cut back by 3 bases and J by 3 bases. CDR3 in DNA: TGCAGTGCTAGTACGGGACAGGGAGCTAATGAAAAACTGTTTTTT. It codes for CSASTGQGANEKLFF.

The gene calls are TRBV15 and TRBJ2-2, with D unclear. Between the trimmed V and J ends, which lost 1 base and 1 base, there was a span of 4 bases. Germline-derived CDR1 and CDR2 are LNHNV and YYDKDF (reference sequence). This CDR3 spans 14 amino acids. This CDR3 is CATSRGLNTGELFF. The CDR3 DNA is TGTGCCACCAGCAGAGGACTGAACACCGGGGAGCTGTTTTTT.

Note on this clonotype: This may stem from a read error, because a much larger clone lies one nucleotide away. The chain carries TRBV7-2 and TRBJ2-5, with a possible D match to TRBD2 (5 bases). This CDR3 is 15 amino acids long. Between the trimmed V and J ends, which lost 1 base and 2 bases, there was a span of 11 bases. Germline V CDR1 and CDR2: SGHTA, FQGNSA. The CDR3 DNA sequence: TGTGCCAGCAGCTTAGAGGCACGGGAACAAGAGACCCAGTACTTC. As protein: CASSLEAREQETQYF. Based on the CDR3 plus reference TRBV7-2 and TRBJ2-5, the full variable domain is GAGVSQSPSNKVTEKGKDVELRCDPISGHTALYWYRQSLGQGLEFLIYFQGNSAPDKSGLPSDRFSAERTGGSVSTLTIQRTQQEDSAVYLCASSLEAREQETQYFGPGTRLLVL.

This sequence joins TRBV29-1 and TRBJ1-2, with a possible D match to TRBD1 (6 bases). Between the trimmed V and J ends, which lost 0 bases and 4 bases, there was a span of 12 bases. Per germline, CDR1 SQVTM and CDR2 ANQGSEA. There are 14 residues in the CDR3. The CDR3, as DNA: TGCAGCGTTGAAGACAGGTGGGGGCTCTATGGCTACACCTTC. The encoded protein is CSVEDRWGLYGYTF.

This clonotype was seen a handful of times. The V and J genes are TRBV7-2 and TRBJ2-2, with D perhaps matching TRBD1 (6 bases). Germline lookup yields CDR1 SGHTA and CDR2 FQGNSA. The CDR3 extends over 16 amino acids. Trimming shortened V by 1 base and J by 3 bases, and 12 bases separated the two germline ends. The DNA for the CDR3 is TGTGCCAGCAGCTTAGGCCCCAGGGGAGACACCGGGGAGCTGTTTTTT. Its translation: CASSLGPRGDTGELFF.

Remarks on this clonotype: This may be a read error, as it is one base from a much larger clone. The J gene is TRBJ2-3, the V gene TRBV7-3, with D hard to call. Germline V gene sequence: CDR1 SGHTA, CDR2 FQGTGA. Trimming took 2 bases from V and 1 from J, leaving 13 bases between them. The CDR3 runs to 16 residues. The chain's CDR3 is CASSLSTRRRTDTQYF. The CDR3 bases are TGTGCCAGCAGCTTATCCACGCGGCGACGCACAGATACGCAGTATTTT.

A few counts support this clonotype. The V and J genes are TRBV29-1 and TRBJ1-1; D not certain. CDR3 length: 12 amino acids. V lost 4 bases to trimming and J lost 0 bases, with 6 bases between them. The germline V gene encodes CDR1 SQVTM and CDR2 ANQGSEA. The CDR3 nucleotides read TGCAGCGTTGGACGGATGAACACTGAAGCTTTCTTT. Its translation: CSVGRMNTEAFF.

This clonotype has a handful of counts. This sequence joins TRBV7-9 and TRBJ1-4; 8 nucleotides align to TRBD1. This CDR3 is 16 amino acids long. Germline lookup yields CDR1 SEHNR and CDR2 FQNEAQ (reference sequence). V trimming: 5 bases; J trimming: 3 bases; junction bases outside the gene matches: 8. In DNA form, the CDR3 reads TGTGCCAGCAGCCCCACCCGGACAGGGTCTAATGAAAAACTGTTTTTT. Its protein product is CASSPTRTGSNEKLFF. The complete variable domain, with remaining parts taken from reference TRBV7-9 and TRBJ1-4, reads DTGVSQNPRHKITKRGQNVTFRCDPISEHNRLYWYRQTLGQGPEFLTYFQNEAQLEKSRLLSDRFSAERPKGSFSTLEIQRTEQGDSAMYLCASSPTRTGSNEKLFFGSGTQLSVL.

This clonotype was picked up a small number of times. The chain employs TRBV7-9 and TRBJ2-1; tentatively, D is TRBD2 (5 bases). In germline, CDR1 is SEHNR, CDR2 FQNEAQ (reference sequence). The CDR3 extends over 16 amino acids. The ends were cut back, 0 bases at V and 0 bases at J, with 9 bases in the middle. CDR3 in amino acids: CASSLAIGGSYNEQFF. DNA for the CDR3: TGTGCCAGCAGCTTAGCGATCGGAGGCTCCTACAATGAGCAGTTCTTC.

For this clonotype: The junction departs from germline at one end; a sequencing error may be responsible. The rearrangement links TRBV6-2 or TRBV6-3 to TRBJ1-1, with TRBD1 as a possible D gene (5 bases). Germline CDR1 is MNHEY and CDR2 is SVGEGT. This CDR3 contains 11 residues. In nucleotides, the CDR3 is TGTTCCAGCAGTGGGACCTGGGAAGCTTTCTTT. Translation gives CSSSGTWEAFF.

In regard to this clonotype: The junction differs from germline at one of its ends, possibly a read error. The CDR3 DNA sequence: TGTGCCCGCAGTGAAGTAGTAACCCTCCCAGATACGCAGTATTTT. Translated, it gives CARSEVVTLPDTQYF. The rearrangement joins TRBV6-1 to TRBJ2-3; the D is unclear. This CDR3 comprises 15 residues. Germline V lookup: CDR1 MNHNS, CDR2 SASEGT.

Ten or more counts support this clonotype. The rearrangement uses TRBV20-1 and TRBJ2-3; no firm D call. Germline CDR1 DFQATT, CDR2 SNEGSKA (reference sequence). The CDR3 spans 10 residues. V shed 4 bases and J shed 2 bases, with 1 base lying between them. The CDR3 bases are TGCAGTGCTAACACAGATACGCAGTATTTT. Its protein product is CSANTDTQYF.

The genes are TRBV11-2 and TRBJ2-5, with a possible D match to TRBD1 (6 bases). Trimming left V 3 bases short and J 1 base short, with 12 bases between. The CDR3 is 15 amino acids. Germline V gene sequence: CDR1 SGHAT, CDR2 FQNNGV. The CDR3 sequence is CASSFGQSSQETQYF. The CDR3 nucleotides are TGTGCCAGCAGCTTTGGACAGAGCAGCCAAGAGACCCAGTACTTC.

This clonotype was observed a few times. The chain combines TRBV12-3 or TRBV12-4 with TRBJ2-5; D perhaps matches TRBD2 (6 bases). The CDR3 consists of 14 residues. Trimming shortened V by 8 bases and J by 5 bases, and 18 bases separated the two germline ends. CDR3 in amino acids: CASAPRDFQETQYF. As DNA, the CDR3 is TGTGCCAGCGCTCCCCGGGACTTCCAGGAGACCCAGTACTTC.

With regard to this clonotype: At one end, the junction sequence differs from germline, possibly due to a read error. The chain recombines TRBV28 with TRBJ1-1; 8 bases fit TRBD1. The CDR3 contains 12 residues. Per the germline V gene, CDR1 is MDHEN and CDR2 is SYDVKM. CDR3 DNA: TGTGCCAGTGGACAGGGATTCACTGAATCTTTCTTT. Translated, it gives CASGQGFTESFF.

This clonotype was counted only a few times. The gene calls are TRBV20-1 and TRBJ2-4; 9 bases map to TRBD2. The germline V gene encodes CDR1 DFQATT and CDR2 SNEGSKA (reference sequence). The CDR3 covers 17 residues. The ends lost 6 bases at V and 3 bases at J; junction bases unmatched: 15. Here the CDR3 DNA reads TGCAGTGCCACTCCGGGACTAGCAGGGACCGTCAAAAACATTCAGTACTTC. It codes for CSATPGLAGTVKNIQYF.

The genes are TRBV20-1 and TRBJ1-3, with D perhaps matching TRBD1 (6 bases). Germline lookup yields CDR1 DFQATT and CDR2 SNEGSKA (reference sequence). The ends were cut back, 5 bases at V and 2 bases at J, with 22 bases in the middle. The CDR3 is made up of 17 amino acids. CDR3 DNA: TGCAGTGCTTGGGGAGCGGGGGCGCGGGCTCCTGGAAACACCATATATTTT. Amino acids: CSAWGAGARAPGNTIYF.

The chain joins TRBV19 to TRBJ2-1; D not resolved. The V end lost 7 bases, the J end lost 4 bases, and 20 bases lay between the germline ends. This CDR3 contains 16 residues. Germline V gives CDR1 LNHDA, CDR2 SQIVND (reference sequence). The CDR3 region is CASNMGKQNIYNEQFF. As DNA, the CDR3 is TGTGCCAGTAATATGGGGAAACAGAATATATACAATGAGCAGTTCTTC.